The 17 T cell receptor beta chains in this list originate from one sample, sequenced in a study of Ad26.COV2.S vaccination and SARS-CoV-2 variants. Specified treatment: 15 to 20 received Ad26.COV2.S at low or high dose, single or two shots; about five received placebo; per-sample allocation not given. Sampling took place 63 days after the first vaccine or placebo injection. The table came from immunoSEQ multiplex PCR; TCRdb's copy has only in-frame clones and leaves some out. This sample has 510,000 or so clones, with roughly 85% found just once. Sequenced here: peripheral blood, sampled in a trial of Ad26.COV2.S vaccine versus placebo. The receptors here all came from a person aged 18-60 years who received the Ad26.COV2.S COVID-19 vaccine or a placebo.

The chain is built from TRBV2 and TRBJ2-7, with 7 bases aligning to TRBD1. Per the germline V gene, CDR1 is SNHLY and CDR2 is FYNNEI. V was clipped by 6 bases and J by 2 bases; unmatched bases: 10. This CDR3 has 15 residues. Here the CDR3 DNA reads TGTGCCAGCAGCAAAACGACAGGGACACCCTACGAGCAGTACTTC. Protein: CASSKTTGTPYEQYF.

The rearrangement links TRBV18 to TRBJ1-5; 7 bases match TRBD1. V dropped 5 bases and J dropped 0; count of bases not matched to a gene: 13. This CDR3 region has 18 residues. Germline CDR1 and CDR2: KGHSH and LQKENI. The CDR3 reads CASSSGSGRGYSNQPQHF. CDR3 nucleotide sequence: TGTGCCAGCTCATCCGGGTCGGGCAGGGGGTATAGCAATCAGCCCCAGCATTTT.

V is TRBV28 and J is TRBJ2-3; D remains unclear. The length of the CDR3 is 14 residues. The V gene lost 5 bases and the J gene lost 2 bases, with 11 bases spanning the gap. CDR1 is MDHEN, CDR2 SYDVKM, per germline. The CDR3 reads CASSPARATDTQYF. The CDR3 region has the DNA TGTGCCAGCAGTCCCGCAAGGGCCACAGATACGCAGTATTTT.

The chain couples TRBV19 to TRBJ2-1; D is perhaps TRBD1 (6 bases). The CDR3 spans 14 residues. Per germline, CDR1 LNHDA and CDR2 SQIVND (reference sequence). CDR3 amino acids: CAAKQGDSYNEQFF. Here the CDR3 DNA reads TGTGCAGCGAAACAGGGCGATTCCTACAATGAGCAGTTCTTC.

The chain couples TRBV19 to TRBJ2-3; TRBD1 agrees at 7 bases. V lost 1 base and J lost 5; bases outside the gene matches: 6. This CDR3 region has 15 residues. The germline V gene encodes CDR1 LNHDA and CDR2 SQIVND (reference sequence). The CDR3 DNA follows: TGTGCCAGTAGTATAGGACAGGGTGACCAAGATACGCAGTATTTT. This translates into CASSIGQGDQDTQYF. Variable domain in full (rest from reference TRBV19 and TRBJ2-3): DGGITQSPKYLFRKEGQNVTLSCEQNLNHDAMYWYRQDPGQGLRLIYYSQIVNDFQKGDIAEGYSVSREKKESFPLTVTSAQKNPTAFYLCASSIGQGDQDTQYFGPGTRLTVL.

The chain recombines TRBV10-1 with TRBJ2-3, with D perhaps TRBD2 (5 bases). The germline gives CDR1 WNHNN, CDR2 SYGVQD (reference sequence). V was trimmed by 6 bases and J by 2 bases, leaving 15 bases between them. This CDR3 region has 15 residues. This chain's CDR3 is CASRRETGSTDTQYF. In DNA, the CDR3 is TGCGCCAGCAGGAGAGAAACGGGGTCCACAGATACGCAGTATTTT.

This chain links TRBV10-3 with TRBJ2-3; tentative D call: TRBD2 (6 bases). The CDR3 covers 16 residues. Germline CDR1 reads ENHRY; CDR2 reads SYGVKD. Trimming took off 11 bases at V and 0 bases at J, with 21 bases between the two ends. CDR3 DNA: TGTGCCTCCTCACTATATAGCGGTACTAGCACAGATACGCAGTATTTT. Translated: CASSLYSGTSTDTQYF.

The genes are TRBV6-5 and TRBJ2-5, with D hard to call. The germline V and J ends were trimmed by 7 bases and 5 bases, with 14 bases remaining between them. CDR1 and CDR2 from the germline V gene are MNHEY and SVGAGI. This CDR3 contains 13 residues. The CDR3 nucleotides read TGTGCCAGCACCAAAATTCCTTGGGAGACCCAGTACTTC. Amino acid sequence: CASTKIPWETQYF.

The gene calls are TRBV7-3 and TRBJ2-7, with TRBD2 matching 7 bases. Germline CDR1 is SGHTA and CDR2 is FQGTGA. V gave up 0 bases and J gave up 0 bases; unmatched junction bases: 2. There are 15 residues in the CDR3. CDR3 sequence: CASSLTGGGSYEQYF. The DNA for the CDR3 is TGTGCCAGCAGCTTAACGGGCGGGGGCTCCTACGAGCAGTACTTC.

CDR3 in DNA: TGTGCCAGTAGACAGCTAGATAGCAATCAGCCCCAGCATTTT. This translates into CASRQLDSNQPQHF. The V and J genes are TRBV19 and TRBJ1-5; no firm D call. Germline V CDR1 and CDR2: LNHDA, SQIVND (reference sequence). Trimming left V 6 bases short and J 0 bases short, with 9 bases between. This CDR3 has 14 amino acids. Filled out from reference TRBV19 and TRBJ1-5, the complete variable domain reads DGGITQSPKYLFRKEGQNVTLSCEQNLNHDAMYWYRQDPGQGLRLIYYSQIVNDFQKGDIAEGYSVSREKKESFPLTVTSAQKNPTAFYLCASRQLDSNQPQHFGDGTRLSIL.

The J gene is TRBJ1-1, the V gene TRBV5-1; D ambiguous. The CDR3 has 16 amino acids. Germline CDR1 and CDR2: SGHRS and YFSETQ. The V end lost 0 bases, the J end lost 2 bases, and 14 bases lay between the germline ends. CDR3 sequence reads: CASSLEPTNLNTEAFF. In DNA form, the CDR3 reads TGCGCCAGCAGCTTGGAGCCGACAAACCTTAACACTGAAGCTTTCTTT.

This clone turned up a few times. The chain recombines TRBV6-6 with TRBJ2-1; D is uncertain. The V and J ends lost 2 bases and 8 bases respectively, with 7 bases between them. Germline V gene lookup returns CDR1 MNHNY and CDR2 SVGAGI (reference sequence). The CDR3 is made up of 12 amino acids. In nucleotides, the CDR3 is TGTGCCAGCAGTTACATACAAGATGAGCAGTTCTTC. This codes for CASSYIQDEQFF.

This clone was detected once. The chain employs TRBV29-1 and TRBJ1-2; no definite D call. The V gene's germline CDR1 is SQVTM and CDR2 ANQGSEA. V was trimmed by 6 bases and J by 6 bases, leaving 11 bases between them. The CDR3 length is 11 residues. The CDR3 spells CSVGPRDGYTF. DNA for the CDR3: TGCAGCGTGGGCCCTCGAGATGGCTACACCTTC.

J is TRBJ2-3 and V is TRBV19; no firm D call. In germline, CDR1 is LNHDA, CDR2 SQIVND (reference sequence). CDR3 length equals 16 residues. The germline V and J ends were trimmed by 1 base and 1 base, with 12 bases remaining between them. This CDR3 is CASSIGPDVGTDTQYF. The DNA of the CDR3 is TGTGCCAGTAGTATAGGGCCAGACGTGGGCACAGATACGCAGTATTTT.

The V call is TRBV4-2, the J call TRBJ1-5, with 12 bases identical to TRBD1. This CDR3 is 17 amino acids long. Germline V CDR1 and CDR2: LGHNA, YNFKEQ. Trimming removed 4 bases from V and 7 bases from J; junction bases left unmatched: 11. As DNA, the CDR3 is TGTGCCAGCAGCCCGGGACAGGGGGCCGGTGCTCGGCAGCCCCAGCATTTT. It encodes CASSPGQGAGARQPQHF.

The gene calls are TRBV5-6 and TRBJ2-1; 7 positions agree with TRBD1. The CDR3 extends over 16 amino acids. Trimming at V came to 4 bases and at J to 3 bases, leaving 10 bases not matched to a gene. Germline CDR1 reads SGHDT; CDR2 reads YYEEEE. CDR3 DNA: TGTGCCAGCAGCCCCCCCCGGGACAGCTTCTACAATGAGCAGTTCTTC. The encoded protein is CASSPPRDSFYNEQFF.

CDR3 region: CASSVGLAGTDTQYF. The CDR3 nucleotides are TGTGCCAGTAGCGTGGGTCTAGCGGGAACAGATACGCAGTATTTT. This rearrangement joins TRBV19 to TRBJ2-3, with TRBD2 matching over 9 bases. Germline loops: CDR1 LNHDA, CDR2 SQIVND (reference sequence). The CDR3 is made up of 15 amino acids. The trim removed 6 bases at V and 3 bases at J, leaving 7 bases unmatched.